This T cell receptor beta chain was recorded in a study of blood T cells in healthy people across ages. Notes on the study in general: Compared with aged donors, long-lived donors showed fewer expanded clones, suggesting selection. While age rose, TCR beta diversity per million T cells dropped in a roughly linear way.

To note about this clonotype: Antigen: not known.

The CDR3 runs to 16 residues. The V gene lost 2 bases and the J gene lost 0 bases, with 12 bases spanning the gap. Per the germline V gene, CDR1 is KGHDR and CDR2 is SFDVKD. Combining a sample-barcoded 5' primer with a J-beta primer mix, a second PCR ran for about 6 to 11 cycles. A tag from a template-switch adaptor with 12 random nucleotides marked each cDNA molecule. Via MiXCR, TCRdb re-called the 5' RACE reads, giving one row per CDR3 protein. The table has more than 650,000 distinct CDR3 sequences, about 24% seen once. The receptor comes from a man between 70 and 80 years old in good health. The rearrangement joins TRBV24-1 to TRBJ2-5; TRBD1 might be the D (5 bases). The sequencing sample was made of blood. CDR3: CATSDSDITYQETQYF. The CDR3 DNA sequence: TGTGCCACCAGTGATTCGGACATAACGTACCAAGAGACCCAGTACTTC.